The entry that follows covers one T cell receptor (beta chain) sequence. Antigen unknown. The data originate from a study of CD8+CD57+ T cells in acquired aplastic anemia. General study results and limits: The study identified twenty-nine CD8+ CDR3 sequences shared by patients and controls.

In germline, CDR1 is SGHTA, CDR2 FQGNSA. Trimming removed 1 base from V and 7 bases from J, with 8 bases in between. This CDR3 comprises 13 residues. Genomic DNA acted as the template from which TCR beta VDJ combination and CDR3 sequence profiling were carried out. TCRdb itself ran the reads through MiXCR, one entry per CDR3 protein. This table has under 150,000 distinct CDR3 sequences, around two fifths appearing once. This chain links TRBV7-2 with TRBJ2-1; D remains ambiguous. This sequence was found in a human donor in good health, serving as a control. Input material: sorted CD4+, CD8+, or CD8+CD57+ T cells (not recorded which) from PBMCs. The DNA of the CDR3 is TGTGCCAGCAGCTTAGAGTACCGAAATGAGCAGTTCTTC. This sequence encodes CASSLEYRNEQFF.